This T cell receptor (beta chain) was captured in a study of blood T cell repertoires in COVID-19. This clone was seen just once. The protocol was immunoSEQ multiplex PCR, while the TCRdb copy is restricted to in-frame clones and leaves out a portion. The table lists under 200,000 clones, more than 80% of them singletons. The ends lost 4 bases at V and 5 bases at J; junction bases unmatched: 6. This CDR3 is 14 amino acids long. Germline V CDR1 and CDR2: LGHNA, YNFKEQ. The material sequenced was peripheral blood. The TCR was taken from a man over 45 with acute or convalescent COVID-19. The chain is built from TRBV4-2 and TRBJ2-5; 8 bases fit TRBD2. CDR3 bases: TGTGCCAGCAGCCTTAGCGGGGTTGGGGAGACCCAGTACTTC. Translation gives CASSLSGVGETQYF.